These 9 T cell receptor beta chains were sequenced from one sample in a study of diagnostic markers for celiac disease. TCRdb re-called the reads, yielding one record per CDR3 amino acid sequence without DNA. Here the sample table reports fewer than 4,500 distinct CDR3 sequences. The sample comprised either unsorted cells or a sorted T cell fraction (not recorded which). The source is a human donor. This table probably holds off-target reads from a library built for another chain.

By frequency, this clonotype registers large. The rearrangement uses TRBV5-1 and TRBJ2-5; checking the TCRdb D call of TRBD1 is not possible without DNA. This CDR3 has 15 residues. Germline CDR1 and CDR2: SGHRS and YFSETQ. CDR3 residues: CASSLAGAGKETQYF.

This chain connects TRBV28 to TRBJ1-1; TCRdb's D gene call, TRBD1, goes unchecked for lack of DNA. Germline V gene sequence: CDR1 MDHEN, CDR2 SYDVKM. The CDR3 spans 17 residues. The CDR3 region is CASSPYPSGGGSTEAFF.

This clonotype counts as medium-sized (0.01 to 0.1%) by frequency. V gene TRBV15 combines with J gene TRBJ2-7; absent DNA, TCRdb's TRBD1 call cannot be checked. This CDR3 is built from 15 residues. Germline loops: CDR1 LNHNV, CDR2 YYDKDF (reference sequence). The CDR3 spells CATSPAGTVSYEQYF.

The V gene is TRBV25-1, the J gene TRBJ1-6; TCRdb gives TRBD1 as the D gene, but with no DNA this cannot be confirmed. The germline V gene encodes CDR1 MGHDK and CDR2 SYGVNS. The CDR3 consists of 15 residues. This chain's CDR3 is CASGTGGVRNSPLHF.

Judged by frequency, this clonotype is medium-sized. This chain joins TRBV6-6 and TRBJ1-2; TCRdb indicates TRBD1, and absent DNA this call remains unverified. Germline CDR1 and CDR2: MNHNY and SVGAGI (reference sequence). This CDR3 has 15 residues. CDR3: CASSARQGSNYGYTF.

The chain links TRBV6-2 or TRBV6-3 to TRBJ2-2. Germline CDR1 is MNHEY and CDR2 is SVGEGT. The CDR3 runs to 15 residues. CDR3 region: CASSSPFGDTGELFF.

By frequency, this clonotype is medium-sized. V is TRBV5-1 and J is TRBJ1-1; the TRBD1 assignment by TCRdb is unverifiable without DNA. This CDR3 is 14 amino acids long. Germline V CDR1 and CDR2: SGHRS, YFSETQ. The CDR3: CASSFQGARSEAFF.

V gene TRBV6-1 combines with J gene TRBJ1-4; TCRdb's D call, TRBD1, is unchecked because there is no DNA. Germline V gene data show CDR1 as MNHNS and CDR2 as SASEGT. This CDR3 has 16 amino acids. CDR3 sequence: CASSGTGESTNEKLFF.

This clonotype is identified as medium-sized from frequency. The CDR3 protein is CASSYAASYEQYF. The chain has TRBV6-2 or TRBV6-3 and TRBJ2-7. This CDR3 spans 13 amino acids. The germline V gene encodes CDR1 MNHEY and CDR2 SVGEGT.